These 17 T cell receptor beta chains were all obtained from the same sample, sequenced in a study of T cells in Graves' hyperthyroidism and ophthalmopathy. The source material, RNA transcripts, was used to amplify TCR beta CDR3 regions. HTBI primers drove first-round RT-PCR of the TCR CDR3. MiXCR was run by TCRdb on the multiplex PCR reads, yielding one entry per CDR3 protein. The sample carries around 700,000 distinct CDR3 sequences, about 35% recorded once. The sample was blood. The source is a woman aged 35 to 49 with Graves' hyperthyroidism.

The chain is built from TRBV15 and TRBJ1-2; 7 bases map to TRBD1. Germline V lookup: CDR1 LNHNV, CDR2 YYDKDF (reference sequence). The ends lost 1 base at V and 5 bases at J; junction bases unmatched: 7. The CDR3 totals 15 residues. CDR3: CATSRATTGQYGYTF. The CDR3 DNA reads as TGTGCCACCAGCAGAGCCACGACAGGGCAATATGGCTACACCTTC.

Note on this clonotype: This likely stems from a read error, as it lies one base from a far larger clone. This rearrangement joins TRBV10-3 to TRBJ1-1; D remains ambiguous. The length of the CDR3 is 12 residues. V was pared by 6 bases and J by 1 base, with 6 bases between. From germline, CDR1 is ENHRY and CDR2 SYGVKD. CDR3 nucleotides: TGTGCCATCAGCGGACCGAACACTGAAGCTTTCTTT. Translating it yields CAISGPNTEAFF.

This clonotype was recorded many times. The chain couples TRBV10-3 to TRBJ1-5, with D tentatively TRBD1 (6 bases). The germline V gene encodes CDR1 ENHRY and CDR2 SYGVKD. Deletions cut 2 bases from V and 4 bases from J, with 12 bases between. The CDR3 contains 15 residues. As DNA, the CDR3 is TGTGCCATCAGTGAGGCAGGGGCCGGGAATCAGCCCCAGCATTTT. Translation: CAISEAGAGNQPQHF.

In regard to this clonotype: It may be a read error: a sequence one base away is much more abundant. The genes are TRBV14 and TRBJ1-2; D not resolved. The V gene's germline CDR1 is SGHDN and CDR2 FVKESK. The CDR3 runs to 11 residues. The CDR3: CASSQGGKANF. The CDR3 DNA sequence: TGTGCCAGCAGCCAAGGAGGGAAGGCAAACTTC.

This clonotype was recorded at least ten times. CDR3 amino acids: CATSSLQGLQETQYF. CDR3 nucleotide sequence: TGTGCCACCAGTTCCTTACAGGGCCTCCAAGAGACCCAGTACTTC. The chain uses TRBV24-1 and TRBJ2-5, with D possibly TRBD1 on 6 matching bases. CDR3 length: 15 residues. Trimming pared 6 bases from V and 1 base from J, leaving 14 bases between. Germline lookup yields CDR1 KGHDR and CDR2 SFDVKD.

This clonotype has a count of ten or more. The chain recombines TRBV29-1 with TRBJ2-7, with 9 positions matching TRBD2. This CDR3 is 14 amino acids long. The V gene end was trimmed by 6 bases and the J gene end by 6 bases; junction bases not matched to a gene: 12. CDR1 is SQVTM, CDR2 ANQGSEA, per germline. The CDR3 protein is CSVRPGLASPEQYF. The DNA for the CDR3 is TGCAGCGTACGACCGGGACTAGCTTCACCCGAGCAGTACTTC.

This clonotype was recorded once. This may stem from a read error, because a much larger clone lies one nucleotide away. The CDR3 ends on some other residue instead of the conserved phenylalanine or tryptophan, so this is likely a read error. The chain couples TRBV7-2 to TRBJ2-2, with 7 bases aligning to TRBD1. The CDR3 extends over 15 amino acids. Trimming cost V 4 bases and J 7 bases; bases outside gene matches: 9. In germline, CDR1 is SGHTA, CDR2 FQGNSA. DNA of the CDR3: TGTGCCAGCAGCTCAAACTCACAGGGGATCGGGGAGCTGTTTTAT. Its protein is CASSSNSQGIGELFY.

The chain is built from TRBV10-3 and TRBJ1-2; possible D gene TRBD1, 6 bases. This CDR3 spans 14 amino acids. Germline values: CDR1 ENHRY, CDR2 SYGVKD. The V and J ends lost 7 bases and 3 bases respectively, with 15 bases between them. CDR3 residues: CAIKGQLQDYGYTF. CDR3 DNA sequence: TGTGCCATCAAAGGACAGCTCCAAGACTATGGCTACACCTTC.

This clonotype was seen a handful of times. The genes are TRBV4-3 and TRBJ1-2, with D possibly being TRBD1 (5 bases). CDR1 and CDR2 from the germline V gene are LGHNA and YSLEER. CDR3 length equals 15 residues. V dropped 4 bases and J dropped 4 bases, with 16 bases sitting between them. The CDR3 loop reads CASSPGPGGSYGYTF. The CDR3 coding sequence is TGCGCCAGCAGCCCAGGGCCCGGGGGGAGCTATGGCTACACCTTC.

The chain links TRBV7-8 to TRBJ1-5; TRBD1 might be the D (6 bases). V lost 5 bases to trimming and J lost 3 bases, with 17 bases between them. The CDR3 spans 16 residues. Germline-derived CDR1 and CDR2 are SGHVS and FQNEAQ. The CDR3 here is CASSRNTPGANQPQHF. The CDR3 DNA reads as TGTGCCAGCAGCCGAAATACTCCAGGGGCCAATCAGCCCCAGCATTTT. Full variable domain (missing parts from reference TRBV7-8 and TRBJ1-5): GAGVSQSPRYKVAKRGQDVALRCDPISGHVSLFWYQQALGQGPEFLTYFQNEAQLDKSGLPSDRFFAERPEGSVSTLKIQRTQQEDSAVYLCASSRNTPGANQPQHFGDGTRLSIL.

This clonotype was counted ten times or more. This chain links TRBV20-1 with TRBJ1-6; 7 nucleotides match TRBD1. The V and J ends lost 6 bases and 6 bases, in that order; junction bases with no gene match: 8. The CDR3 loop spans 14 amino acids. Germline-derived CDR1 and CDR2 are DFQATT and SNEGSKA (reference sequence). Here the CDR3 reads CSADLTGANSPLHF. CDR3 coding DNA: TGCAGTGCCGACCTCACAGGGGCTAATTCACCCCTCCACTTT.

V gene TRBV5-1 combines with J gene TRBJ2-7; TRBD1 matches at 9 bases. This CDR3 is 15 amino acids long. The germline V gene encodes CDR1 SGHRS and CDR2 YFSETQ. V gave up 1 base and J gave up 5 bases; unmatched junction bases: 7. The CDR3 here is CASSLSPRQGDEQYF. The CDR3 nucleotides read TGCGCCAGCAGCTTGTCCCCAAGACAGGGGGACGAGCAGTACTTC. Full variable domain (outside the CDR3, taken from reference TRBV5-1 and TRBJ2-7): KAGVTQTPRYLIKTRGQQVTLSCSPISGHRSVSWYQQTPGQGLQFLFEYFSETQRNKGNFPGRFSGRQFSNSRSEMNVSTLELGDSALYLCASSLSPRQGDEQYFGPGTRLTVT.

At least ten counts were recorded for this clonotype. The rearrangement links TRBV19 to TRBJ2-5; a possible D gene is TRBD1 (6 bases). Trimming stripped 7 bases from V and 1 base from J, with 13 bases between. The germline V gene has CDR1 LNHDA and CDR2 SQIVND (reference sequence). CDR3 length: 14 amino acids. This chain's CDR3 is CASNEGDLQETQYF. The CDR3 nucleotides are TGTGCCAGTAACGAGGGGGACCTCCAAGAGACCCAGTACTTC.

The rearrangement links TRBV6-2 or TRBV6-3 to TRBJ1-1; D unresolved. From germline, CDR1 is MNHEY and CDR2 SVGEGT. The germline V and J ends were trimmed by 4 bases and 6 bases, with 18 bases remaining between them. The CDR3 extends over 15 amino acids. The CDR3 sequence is CASSCLRNSDSEAFF. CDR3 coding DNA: TGTGCCAGCAGTTGCCTTCGGAATTCGGACTCTGAAGCTTTCTTT.

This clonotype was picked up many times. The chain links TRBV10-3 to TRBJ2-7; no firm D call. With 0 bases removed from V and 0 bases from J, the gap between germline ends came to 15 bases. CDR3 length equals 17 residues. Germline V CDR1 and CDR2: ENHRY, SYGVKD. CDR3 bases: TGTGCCATCAGTGAGTCTAATATCATCGGTAGCTCCTACGAGCAGTACTTC. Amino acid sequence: CAISESNIIGSSYEQYF.

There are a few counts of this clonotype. This CDR3 is CASNRTGVRGQPQHF. DNA of the CDR3: TGTGCCAGCAACCGAACAGGGGTGAGGGGCCAGCCCCAGCATTTT. This chain connects TRBV7-2 to TRBJ1-5; 7 bases fit TRBD1. This CDR3 region has 15 residues. Germline values: CDR1 SGHTA, CDR2 FQGNSA. Trimming cost V 7 bases and J 7 bases; bases outside gene matches: 13. The full variable domain, in which reference TRBV7-2 and TRBJ1-5 provide the parts outside the CDR3, is GAGVSQSPSNKVTEKGKDVELRCDPISGHTALYWYRQSLGQGLEFLIYFQGNSAPDKSGLPSDRFSAERTGGSVSTLTIQRTQQEDSAVYLCASNRTGVRGQPQHFGDGTRLSIL.

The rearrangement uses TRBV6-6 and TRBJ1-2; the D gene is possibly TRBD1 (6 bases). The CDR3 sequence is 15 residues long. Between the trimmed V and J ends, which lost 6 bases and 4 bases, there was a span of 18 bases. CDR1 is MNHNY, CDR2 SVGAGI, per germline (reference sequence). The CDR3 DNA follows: TGTGCCAGCAGCCCAACACATACAGGGTCCTATGGCTACACCTTC. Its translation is CASSPTHTGSYGYTF.